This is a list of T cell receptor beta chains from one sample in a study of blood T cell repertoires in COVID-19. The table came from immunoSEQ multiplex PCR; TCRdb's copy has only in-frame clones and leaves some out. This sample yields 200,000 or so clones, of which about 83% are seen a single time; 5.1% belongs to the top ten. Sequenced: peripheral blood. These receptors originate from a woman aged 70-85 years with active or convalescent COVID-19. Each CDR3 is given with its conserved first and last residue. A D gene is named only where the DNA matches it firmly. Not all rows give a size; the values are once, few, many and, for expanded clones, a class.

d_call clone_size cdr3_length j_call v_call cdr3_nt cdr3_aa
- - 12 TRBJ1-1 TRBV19 TGTGCCAGTAGTATCCTGAGCGGTGAAGCTTTCTTT CASSILSGEAFF
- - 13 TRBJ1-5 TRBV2 TGTGCCAGCAGTCCTAGGATAAATCAGCCCCAGCATTTT CASSPRINQPQHF
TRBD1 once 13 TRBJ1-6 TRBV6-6 TGTGCCAGCAGGTCGACAGGGGATTCACCCCTCCACTTT CASRSTGDSPLHF
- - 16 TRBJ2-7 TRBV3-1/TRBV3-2 TGTGCCAGCAGCCAAGATTTCTCCGGGAGCCTCTACGAGCAGTACTTC CASSQDFSGSLYEQYF
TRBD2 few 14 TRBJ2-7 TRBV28 TGTGCCAGCAGTTTACGTAGCGGGAATGGCGAGCAGTACTTC CASSLRSGNGEQYF
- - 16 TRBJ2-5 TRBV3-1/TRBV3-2 TGTGCCAGCAGCCAACCTATTTCTGTCCCGCAAGAGACCCAGTACTTC CASSQPISVPQETQYF
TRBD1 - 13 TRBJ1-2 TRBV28 TGTGCCAGCAGGGTGACAGGGGGGTATGGCTACACCTTC CASRVTGGYGYTF
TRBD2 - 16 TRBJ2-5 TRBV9 TGTGCCAGCAGCCGCTCTCTACTAGCGGGATTAGAGACCCAGTACTTC CASSRSLLAGLETQYF
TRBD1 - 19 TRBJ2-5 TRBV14 TGTGCCAGCAGCCGGGGGACAGGGAACGCGGCGGGAGTACGGGAGACCCAGTACTTC CASSRGTGNAAGVRETQYF
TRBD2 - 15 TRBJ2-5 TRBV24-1 TGTGCCACCAGTGATTCTAGCGGGCCCCAAGAGACCCAGTACTTC CATSDSSGPQETQYF
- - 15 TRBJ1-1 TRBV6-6 TGTGCCAGCAGTTACGATGGGGGCCCGAACACTGAAGCTTTCTTT CASSYDGGPNTEAFF
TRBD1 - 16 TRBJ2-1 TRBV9 TGTGCCAGCAGCGCACCGCCGGGACAGGGGGGCCATGAGCAGTTCTTC CASSAPPGQGGHEQFF
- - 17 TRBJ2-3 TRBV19 TGTGCCAGTAGTATAAGAGGGGGTCGCCCGGCCATAAATACGCAGTATTTT CASSIRGGRPAINTQYF
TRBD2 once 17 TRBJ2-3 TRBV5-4 TGTGCCAGCAGCTTTAGCGGGAGGGCCTTTTACACAGATACGCAGTATTTT CASSFSGRAFYTDTQYF
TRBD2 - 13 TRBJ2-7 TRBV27 TGTGCCAGCAGTTTAGGGACTAGCGCCGAGCAGTACTTC CASSLGTSAEQYF
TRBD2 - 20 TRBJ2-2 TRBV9 TGTGCCAGCAGCCCAACCTTCTCGGGACTAGCGGGAGTGAACACCGGGGAGCTGTTTTTT CASSPTFSGLAGVNTGELFF
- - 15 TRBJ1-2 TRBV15 TGTGCCACCAGCCCCCGACACCCTGCTAACTATGGCTACACCTTC CATSPRHPANYGYTF
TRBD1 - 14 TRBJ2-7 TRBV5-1 TGCGCCAGCAGCTTGGACGGACAGGGTAGCGAGCAGTACTTC CASSLDGQGSEQYF
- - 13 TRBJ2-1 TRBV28 TGTGCCAGCAGTCAGGGGTCCCCCGGGGAGCAGTTCTTC CASSQGSPGEQFF
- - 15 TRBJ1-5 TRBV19 TGTGCCAGTAGTATAGCGGGGGGGGCAACTCAGCCCCAGCATTTT CASSIAGGATQPQHF
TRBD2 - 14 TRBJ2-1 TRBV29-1 TGCAGCGTTGAGACTAGCGGGAGTATCAATGAGCAGTTCTTC CSVETSGSINEQFF
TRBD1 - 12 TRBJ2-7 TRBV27 TGTGCGGTCGGGACAGACAACTACGAGCAGTACTTC CAVGTDNYEQYF
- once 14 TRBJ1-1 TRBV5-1 TGCGCCAGCAGCTTGGCTACCCAGGGCACTGAAGCTTTCTTT CASSLATQGTEAFF
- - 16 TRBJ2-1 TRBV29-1 TGCAGCGTGGGGAGTAATCTGGCGGGAAGCTACAATGAGCAGTTCTTC CSVGSNLAGSYNEQFF
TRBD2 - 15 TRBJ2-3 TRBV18 TGTGCCAGCTCCCCAACTAGCGGGAGTCTGGATACGCAGTATTTT CASSPTSGSLDTQYF
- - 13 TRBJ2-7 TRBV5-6 TGTGCCAGCTCGGGATTAGGGGGCTACGAGCAGTACTTC CASSGLGGYEQYF
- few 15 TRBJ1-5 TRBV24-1 TGTGCCACCAGTGATAACAGGGCTAGCAATCAGCCCCAGCATTTT CATSDNRASNQPQHF
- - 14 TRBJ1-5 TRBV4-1 TGCGCCAGCAGCCAGCCGACAGTTAATCAGCCCCAGCATTTT CASSQPTVNQPQHF
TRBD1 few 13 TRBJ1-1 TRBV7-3 TGTGCCAGCAGCCGACAGGGGAACACTGAAGCTTTCTTT CASSRQGNTEAFF
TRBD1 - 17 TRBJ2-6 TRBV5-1 TGCGCCAGCAGCTTAGGACAGGGGGCATCTGGGGCCAACGTCCTGACTTTC CASSLGQGASGANVLTF
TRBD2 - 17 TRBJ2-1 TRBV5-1 TGCGCCAGCAGAACCACTAGCGGGAGCTCTTTATACAGTGAGCAGTTCTTC CASRTTSGSSLYSEQFF
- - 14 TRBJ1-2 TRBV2 TGTGCCAGCAAACTCGGGGGGTTGCACTATGGCTACACCTTC CASKLGGLHYGYTF
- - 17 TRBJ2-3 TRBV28 TGTGCCAGCAGACAACAGCGGCTTATAGGATTGAGAGATACGCAGTATTTT CASRQQRLIGLRDTQYF
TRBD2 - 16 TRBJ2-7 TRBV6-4 TGTGCCAGCACGCGGGGACTAGCGGGAGTTTCGTACGAGCAGTACTTC CASTRGLAGVSYEQYF
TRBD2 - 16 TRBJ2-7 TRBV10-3 TGTGCCATCAGTGAAAAGACTAGCGGGAGACCATACGAGCAGTACTTC CAISEKTSGRPYEQYF
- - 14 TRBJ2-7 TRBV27 TGTGCCAGCAGTTCCAGACAAAGCACGGGGGAGCAGTACTTC CASSSRQSTGEQYF
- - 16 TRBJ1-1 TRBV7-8 TGTGCCAGCAGCTTAGGTGTTGGACAGCTGAACACTGAAGCTTTCTTT CASSLGVGQLNTEAFF
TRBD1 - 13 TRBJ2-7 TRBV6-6 TGTGCCAGCAGCTACGGACAGGGCGGCGAGCAGTACTTC CASSYGQGGEQYF
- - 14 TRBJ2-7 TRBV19 TGTGCCAGTAGTATAGCTGGCGGGACCTACGAGCAGTACTTC CASSIAGGTYEQYF
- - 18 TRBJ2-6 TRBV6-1 TGTGCCAGCCGTGAGGATGGAGGGGCCCACTCTGGGGCCAACGTCCTGACTTTC CASREDGGAHSGANVLTF
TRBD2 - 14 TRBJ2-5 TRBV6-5 TGTGCCAGCAGTCCTAGCGGGGCCCAAGAGACCCAGTACTTC CASSPSGAQETQYF